This record looks at one TCR beta chain sequence and its context. V was clipped by 3 bases and J by 0 bases; unmatched bases: 13. The CDR3 is made up of 19 amino acids. This sample is drawn from a study of T cell changes during pregnancy in multiple sclerosis. The table came from immunoSEQ multiplex PCR; TCRdb's copy has only in-frame clones and leaves some out. Of 71,000 or so clones listed, 85% to 95% are singletons. The source is a female donor with multiple sclerosis, enrolled in a pregnancy study. Sample: peripheral blood, taken in the third trimester of pregnancy. V usage is TRBV23-1 and J usage is TRBJ1-4, with 7 bases matching TRBD1. TRBV23-1 is recorded as an ORF, its role being uncertain. The CDR3 here is CASSHPEPGQSTTNEKLFF. The DNA for the CDR3 is TGCGCCAGCAGTCATCCCGAGCCGGGACAGTCGACAACTAATGAAAAACTGTTTTTT.